Below are 26 T cell receptor beta chains sequenced from a single sample in a study of memory CD4+ T cells and cytomegalovirus serostatus. Assay used: immunoSEQ multiplex PCR; TCRdb lists only in-frame clones, some missing. Counted here are tens of thousands of clones, 76% occurring once; the ten biggest clones make up roughly 4.7%. The sort gate was single viable CD3+CD4+CD8-CD45RO+ cells for memory CD4+ T cells. The source material was memory CD4+ T cells from blood. The receptor source for this set is an adult in good health and CMV-seropositive.

The rearrangement links TRBV30 to TRBJ2-7, with unresolved D. Trimming removed 5 bases from V and 6 bases from J, with 11 bases in between. The germline gives CDR1 GTSNPN, CDR2 SVGIG (reference sequence). This CDR3 is built from 11 residues. The DNA for the CDR3 is TGTGCCTGGGGCCCCCCATCCGAGCAGTACTTC. Its protein product is CAWGPPSEQYF.

The rearrangement joins TRBV9 to TRBJ2-5; D is uncertain. V shed 4 bases and J shed 4 bases, with 23 bases lying between them. The CDR3 is made up of 17 amino acids. Germline-derived CDR1 and CDR2 are SGDLS and YYNGEE. CDR3 nucleotides: TGTGCCAGCAGCCTACATACTAATACTGGGCCCCGAGAGACCCAGTACTTC. It translates to CASSLHTNTGPRETQYF.

The rearrangement joins TRBV5-1 to TRBJ2-1, with 12 bases that match TRBD2. Germline V gene sequence: CDR1 SGHRS, CDR2 YFSETQ. The CDR3 has 19 amino acids. V shed 5 bases, J shed 0 bases, and the junction held 12 bases outside the gene matches. CDR3 loop: CASSQGLAGPGSSYNEQFF. DNA for the CDR3: TGCGCCAGCAGTCAAGGACTAGCGGGACCTGGAAGCTCCTACAATGAGCAGTTCTTC. The variable domain in full, with the rest retrieved from reference TRBV5-1 and TRBJ2-1, is KAGVTQTPRYLIKTRGQQVTLSCSPISGHRSVSWYQQTPGQGLQFLFEYFSETQRNKGNFPGRFSGRQFSNSRSEMNVSTLELGDSALYLCASSQGLAGPGSSYNEQFFGPGTRLTVL.

The chain links TRBV6-1 to TRBJ1-5; 11 bases map to TRBD1. Trimming took 6 bases from V and 4 from J; bases not matched to a gene: 5. Germline loops: CDR1 MNHNS, CDR2 SASEGT. The CDR3 length is 15 residues. CDR3 sequence (DNA): TGTGCCAGCAGGGACAGGGGGCGTCGGAATCAGCCCCAGCATTTT. Protein sequence: CASRDRGRRNQPQHF.

There are a few counts of this clone. The chain has TRBV28 and TRBJ2-7, with unresolved D. The CDR3 loop spans 12 amino acids. Germline V gene data show CDR1 as MDHEN and CDR2 as SYDVKM. The V and J ends lost 6 bases and 3 bases respectively, with 9 bases between them. For the CDR3, the DNA is TGTGCCAGCAGCCCTCTTTACTACGAGCAGTACTTC. This codes for CASSPLYYEQYF.

Remarks on this clone: One junction end disagrees with the germline gene, perhaps due to a read error. V and J are TRBV25-1 and TRBJ1-2, with TRBD1 matching 7 bases. CDR3 length: 15 amino acids. Germline V lookup: CDR1 MGHDK, CDR2 SYGVNS. The DNA of the CDR3 is TGTGCCAGCAGCCCACTCTCGACAGGGAACTATAGCTACACCTTC. This gives the protein CASSPLSTGNYSYTF.

This clone was detected only a few times. The chain has TRBV9 and TRBJ2-5; 9 positions agree with TRBD2. V was clipped by 7 bases and J by 4 bases; unmatched bases: 20. This CDR3 comprises 18 residues. Germline-derived CDR1 and CDR2 are SGDLS and YYNGEE. The CDR3 reads CASPTGAGGDVFPETQYF. In DNA form, the CDR3 reads TGTGCCAGCCCTACCGGGGCGGGGGGGGACGTTTTTCCAGAGACCCAGTACTTC.

The CDR3 here is CASTSSGRLRTGELFF. The DNA for the CDR3 is TGTGCCAGCACCTCAAGCGGGAGATTACGGACCGGGGAGCTGTTTTTT. The rearrangement joins TRBV6-6 to TRBJ2-2; 8 bases align to TRBD2. V lost 7 bases and J lost 5; bases outside the gene matches: 12. From germline, CDR1 is MNHNY and CDR2 SVGAGI (reference sequence). This CDR3 spans 16 amino acids.

V and J are TRBV19 and TRBJ1-2, with D unclear. V was shortened by 9 bases and J by 8 bases, with 19 bases between the two germline ends. Germline V gene lookup returns CDR1 LNHDA and CDR2 SQIVND (reference sequence). This CDR3 region has 13 residues. CDR3 loop: CASSLSVANGYTF. CDR3 DNA sequence: TGTGCCAGCAGTCTCTCAGTCGCTAACGGCTACACCTTC.

The rearrangement uses TRBV28 and TRBJ1-3; tentatively, D is TRBD1 (6 bases). This CDR3 has 15 residues. Germline V gene sequence: CDR1 MDHEN, CDR2 SYDVKM. V was trimmed by 3 bases and J by 4 bases, leaving 13 bases between them. The CDR3 region is CASSFHPDRGNTIYF. In nucleotides, the CDR3 is TGTGCCAGCAGTTTCCACCCGGACAGAGGAAACACCATATATTTT.

This chain joins TRBV6-1 and TRBJ1-2; no definite D call. In germline, CDR1 is MNHNS, CDR2 SASEGT. The CDR3 sequence is 14 residues long. Trimming shortened V by 5 bases and J by 4 bases, and 14 bases separated the two germline ends. The CDR3 sequence is CASSLDPKVYGYTF. CDR3 DNA sequence: TGTGCCAGCAGTCTTGACCCGAAAGTCTATGGCTACACCTTC.

This chain links TRBV7-2 with TRBJ1-1; D is ambiguous. V was cut by 2 bases and J by 7 bases, with 8 bases left in between. Germline CDR1 is SGHTA and CDR2 is FQGNSA. The CDR3 is made up of 12 amino acids. The CDR3 here is CASSLFGGEAFF. The CDR3 nucleotides are TGTGCCAGCAGCTTATTCGGAGGTGAAGCTTTCTTT.

This clone was recorded only once. The CDR3 nucleotides read TGTGCCAGCAGCCGGACAGACAGAGAACGCTATGGCTACACCTTC. This sequence encodes CASSRTDRERYGYTF. The chain carries TRBV4-2 and TRBJ1-2; D may be TRBD1 (6 bases). V lost 4 bases, J lost 4 bases, and 16 bases lay in between. This CDR3 is built from 15 residues. Germline V gene data show CDR1 as LGHNA and CDR2 as YNFKEQ.

The chain uses TRBV28 and TRBJ2-7; TRBD1 agrees at 12 bases. The length of the CDR3 is 15 residues. The germline gives CDR1 MDHEN, CDR2 SYDVKM. V dropped 7 bases and J dropped 5; count of bases not matched to a gene: 9. The CDR3 loop is CASTVPGQGADEQYF. CDR3 nucleotide sequence: TGTGCCAGCACCGTCCCGGGACAGGGGGCCGACGAGCAGTACTTC.

The chain has TRBV7-9 and TRBJ1-1; 8 nucleotides match TRBD1. V was pared by 2 bases and J by 0 bases, with 2 bases of the junction left unmatched. This CDR3 region has 15 residues. Germline CDR1 SEHNR, CDR2 FQNEAQ (reference sequence). DNA of the CDR3: TGTGCCAGCAGCTTACAGGGGGCGATGAACACTGAAGCTTTCTTT. Its protein product is CASSLQGAMNTEAFF.

The V and J genes are TRBV19 and TRBJ1-5, with TRBD1 matching over 7 bases. With 10 bases clipped from V and 4 bases from J, the junction kept 7 bases outside the gene matches. CDR1 is LNHDA and CDR2 is SQIVND in the germline V gene (reference sequence). There are 13 residues in the CDR3. CDR3 bases: TGTGCCACTTCGGACAGGCGGAATCAGCCCCAGCATTTT. Protein sequence: CATSDRRNQPQHF.

V usage is TRBV29-1 and J usage is TRBJ2-3; 7 bases map to TRBD1. The J segment lost 1 base and the V segment lost 3 bases, leaving 1 base of the junction unmatched. CDR3 length equals 13 residues. Germline CDR1 SQVTM, CDR2 ANQGSEA. CDR3 bases: TGCAGCGTTGAGCAGGGGGGCACAGATACGCAGTATTTT. Residues: CSVEQGGTDTQYF.

Comment on this clone: The same CDR3 is also encoded by other DNA sequences in this sample. The chain joins TRBV2 to TRBJ1-5, with D unresolved. V lost 3 bases, J lost 2 bases, and 8 bases lay in between. The CDR3 covers 14 residues. Germline CDR1 and CDR2: SNHLY and FYNNEI. CDR3 nucleotide sequence: TGTGCCAGCAGTGATCGGGGTGGCAATCAGCCCCAGCATTTT. It encodes CASSDRGGNQPQHF.

The V call is TRBV18, the J call TRBJ2-4; possibly TRBD2 for D (6 bases). The CDR3 spans 16 residues. Trimming cost V 4 bases and J 0 bases, with 13 bases left between them. CDR1 KGHSH and CDR2 LQKENI come from the germline V gene. The CDR3 nucleotides are TGTGCCAGCTCACTCAGGAGGGTGGAAGCCAAAAACATTCAGTACTTC. It specifies CASSLRRVEAKNIQYF.

The chain recombines TRBV28 with TRBJ1-2, with D possibly matching TRBD1 (5 bases). The V end lost 2 bases, the J end lost 6 bases, and 13 bases lay between the germline ends. The CDR3 has 14 residues. Germline V gives CDR1 MDHEN, CDR2 SYDVKM. The CDR3 is CASSLRGAANGYTF. The CDR3 DNA reads as TGTGCCAGCAGTTTAAGAGGGGCAGCAAATGGCTACACCTTC.

This sequence joins TRBV7-6 and TRBJ2-2, with 14 positions matching TRBD2. CDR1 is SGHVS and CDR2 is FNYEAQ in the germline V gene. V lost 1 base, J lost 7 bases, and 2 bases stayed unmatched. This CDR3 has 16 residues. The CDR3 DNA reads as TGTGCCAGCAGCTTAGAAGGGACTAGCGGGGGCGGGGAGCTGTTTTTT. Its protein is CASSLEGTSGGGELFF.

The J gene is TRBJ2-7, the V gene TRBV2, with D perhaps matching TRBD2 (6 bases). This CDR3 region has 14 residues. Trimming left V 7 bases short and J 2 bases short, with 15 bases between. CDR1 SNHLY and CDR2 FYNNEI come from the germline V gene. The CDR3 sequence: CASMRTNPPYEQYF. Written as DNA, the CDR3 is TGTGCCAGCATGAGGACTAACCCGCCCTACGAGCAGTACTTC. The variable domain in full, with the rest retrieved from reference TRBV2 and TRBJ2-7, is EPEVTQTPSHQVTQMGQEVILRCVPISNHLYFYWYRQILGQKVEFLVSFYNNEISEKSEIFDDQFSVERPDGSNFTLKIRSTKLEDSAMYFCASMRTNPPYEQYFGPGTRLTVT.

The V and J genes are TRBV7-8 and TRBJ2-1; 8 bases are shared with TRBD1. There are 14 residues in the CDR3. V dropped 4 bases and J dropped 9; count of bases not matched to a gene: 8. Germline V CDR1 and CDR2: SGHVS, FQNEAQ. This chain's CDR3 is CASSYQDREGEQFF. CDR3 coding DNA: TGTGCCAGCAGCTACCAGGACAGGGAAGGTGAGCAGTTCTTC. Filled out from reference TRBV7-8 and TRBJ2-1, the complete variable domain reads GAGVSQSPRYKVAKRGQDVALRCDPISGHVSLFWYQQALGQGPEFLTYFQNEAQLDKSGLPSDRFFAERPEGSVSTLKIQRTQQEDSAVYLCASSYQDREGEQFFGPGTRLTVL.

This chain joins TRBV9 and TRBJ2-3; D gene ambiguous. The CDR3 runs 13 residues. The V gene lost 4 bases and the J gene lost 4 bases, with 10 bases spanning the gap. Germline assignment: CDR1 SGDLS and CDR2 YYNGEE. For the CDR3, the DNA is TGTGCCAGCAGCCCCCAACCGGCAGATACGCAGTATTTT. Translated: CASSPQPADTQYF.

The rearrangement joins TRBV20-1 to TRBJ2-5, with D unclear. Trimming took off 3 bases at V and 5 bases at J, with 7 bases between the two ends. This CDR3 spans 11 amino acids. Germline-derived CDR1 and CDR2 are DFQATT and SNEGSKA (reference sequence). The CDR3 DNA follows: TGCAGTGCTAGTCTCAGCGAGACCCAGTACTTC. Translating it yields CSASLSETQYF.

The chain recombines TRBV4-2 with TRBJ1-5; 9 bases fit TRBD1. V trimming: 4 bases; J trimming: 8 bases; junction bases outside the gene matches: 12. The CDR3 extends over 16 amino acids. CDR1 is LGHNA and CDR2 is YNFKEQ in the germline V gene. The DNA for the CDR3 is TGTGCCAGCAGCCCGCAACCCACAGGGGGCGCGGAGCCCCAGCATTTT. This translates into CASSPQPTGGAEPQHF.